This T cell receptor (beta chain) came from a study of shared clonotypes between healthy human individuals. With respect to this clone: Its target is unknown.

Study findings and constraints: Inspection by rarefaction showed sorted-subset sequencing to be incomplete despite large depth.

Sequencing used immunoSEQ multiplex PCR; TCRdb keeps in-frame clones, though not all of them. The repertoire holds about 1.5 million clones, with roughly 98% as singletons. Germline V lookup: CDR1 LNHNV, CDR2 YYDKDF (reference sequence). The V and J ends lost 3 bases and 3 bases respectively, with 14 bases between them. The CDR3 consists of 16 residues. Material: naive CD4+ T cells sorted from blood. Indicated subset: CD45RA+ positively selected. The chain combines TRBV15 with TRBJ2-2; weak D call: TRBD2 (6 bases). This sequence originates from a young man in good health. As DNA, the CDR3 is TGTGCCACCAGCAGCCATTCCGGGACTTACACCGGGGAGCTGTTTTTT. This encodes CATSSHSGTYTGELFF.